This passage covers 23 T cell receptor beta chains from one sample sequenced in a study of T cell repertoires in cytomegalovirus infection. The antigens these receptors bind are not known. TCRdb reprocessed the reads via MiXCR and lists one record per CDR3 protein. The data hold fewer than 850,000 distinct CDR3 sequences, with 25% to 30% observed a single time. The starting material was cultured CD8+ T cells from PBMCs, obtained from culture after CMV antigen stimulation. The receptors were gathered from a human donor in good health (CMV status not recorded). Some clones in this sample may be carry-over from other donors' samples.

V usage is TRBV6-5 and J usage is TRBJ1-1; D remains ambiguous. This CDR3 spans 14 amino acids. V was shortened by 3 bases and J by 1 base, with 9 bases between the two germline ends. CDR1 and CDR2 from the germline V gene are MNHEY and SVGAGI. CDR3 loop: CASSYRQTNTEAFF. The CDR3 DNA is TGTGCCAGCAGTTATCGCCAAACGAACACTGAAGCTTTCTTT.

The chain employs TRBV19 and TRBJ1-2; no firm D call. CDR1 and CDR2 (germline): LNHDA, SQIVND (reference sequence). The CDR3 sequence is 14 residues long. The V gene lost 5 bases and the J gene lost 4 bases, with 14 bases spanning the gap. CDR3 DNA: TGTGCCAGTAGTCCCTCAGGCTCTGGCTATGGCTACACCTTC. It specifies CASSPSGSGYGYTF.

This clonotype occurred many times. CDR3 nucleotides: TGTGCCAGCAGCTTACGGGGGGTGTGGAATGAGCAGTTCTTC. Translating it yields CASSLRGVWNEQFF. The chain combines TRBV7-2 with TRBJ2-1; 7 bases align to TRBD2. V shed 2 bases and J 7 bases; nucleotides not matched to a gene: 5. CDR1 and CDR2 (germline): SGHTA, FQGNSA. This CDR3 is 14 amino acids long.

There are a few counts of this clonotype. J is TRBJ2-5 and V is TRBV7-8; weak D call: TRBD1 (5 bases). The CDR3 is 15 amino acids. Per germline, CDR1 SGHVS and CDR2 FQNEAQ. V was cut by 5 bases and J by 5 bases, with 18 bases left in between. CDR3 DNA: TGTGCCAGCAGCGCCAGACAGACTGGTGAGGAGACCCAGTACTTC. Translation gives CASSARQTGEETQYF.

The table lists this clonotype with a few counts. The rearrangement links TRBV12-3 or TRBV12-4 to TRBJ2-3; D may be TRBD2 (6 bases). The V end lost 5 bases, the J end lost 15 bases, and 18 bases lay between the germline ends. The CDR3 runs to 12 residues. CDR3 coding DNA: TGTGCCAGCAGTCCTCTCTCCGGGACTGGTTATTTT. This encodes CASSPLSGTGYF.

The sample holds one count of this clonotype. The chain uses TRBV6-1 and TRBJ1-5; 12 bases are shared with TRBD1. J was trimmed by 2 bases and V by 8 bases; bases with no gene match: 7. The germline gives CDR1 MNHNS, CDR2 SASEGT. This CDR3 has 16 residues. This CDR3 is CASGTGGYVGNQPQHF. The CDR3 region has the DNA TGTGCCAGCGGGACAGGGGGCTACGTCGGCAATCAGCCCCAGCATTTT.

Ten or more counts support this clonotype. This chain links TRBV7-8 with TRBJ2-5, with D hard to call. Deletions cut 1 base from V and 3 bases from J, with 15 bases between. Germline CDR1 and CDR2: SGHVS and FQNEAQ. The CDR3 spans 16 residues. CDR3 in amino acids: CASSLVETTLKETQYF. In DNA, the CDR3 is TGTGCCAGCAGCTTAGTTGAGACCACACTCAAAGAGACCCAGTACTTC.

The rearrangement links TRBV6-2 or TRBV6-3 to TRBJ2-7; either TRBD1 or TRBD2 may supply D (5 bases each). The CDR3 consists of 14 residues. Germline CDR1 and CDR2: MNHEY and SVGEGT. The V and J ends lost 6 bases and 3 bases respectively, with 15 bases between them. Here the CDR3 DNA reads TGTGCCAGCAGCACACTTCGGGACGGCTACGAGCAGTACGTC. Residues: CASSTLRDGYEQYV.

The rearrangement links TRBV6-2 or TRBV6-3 to TRBJ2-7; TRBD1 is a possible D gene (5 bases). This CDR3 comprises 14 residues. Germline values: CDR1 MNHEY, CDR2 SVGEGT. The V and J ends lost 4 bases and 2 bases respectively, with 12 bases between them. This CDR3 reads CASSWQGKPYEQYV. CDR3 nucleotides: TGTGCCAGCAGTTGGCAGGGAAAACCCTACGAGCAGTACGTC.

This clonotype was counted once. This chain connects TRBV27 to TRBJ2-7, with D maybe TRBD1 (5 bases). This CDR3 has 15 residues. CDR1 and CDR2 (germline): MNHEY, SMNVEV (reference sequence). V gave up 5 bases and J gave up 5 bases, with 19 bases separating them. The CDR3 DNA sequence: TGTGCCAGCAGTCCAACCACAGGTTTGGTAGACGAGCAGTACTTC. Translation gives CASSPTTGLVDEQYF.

The gene calls are TRBV12-3 or TRBV12-4 and TRBJ1-5; D not certain. V lost 5 bases, J lost 3 bases, and 8 bases lay in between. The length of the CDR3 is 13 residues. The CDR3 protein is CASSPESNQPQHF. As DNA, the CDR3 is TGTGCCAGCAGTCCCGAATCCAATCAGCCCCAGCATTTT.

V usage is TRBV7-9 and J usage is TRBJ2-2, with 11 nucleotides matching TRBD1. The germline gives CDR1 SEHNR, CDR2 FQNEAQ (reference sequence). Trimming cost V 5 bases and J 7 bases; bases outside gene matches: 6. The CDR3 loop spans 15 amino acids. The CDR3 bases are TGTGCCAGCAGCCCGGACAGGGGGCTGGACGGGGAGCTGTTTTTT. This encodes CASSPDRGLDGELFF. The variable domain in full, with the rest retrieved from reference TRBV7-9 and TRBJ2-2, is DTGVSQNPRHKITKRGQNVTFRCDPISEHNRLYWYRQTLGQGPEFLTYFQNEAQLEKSRLLSDRFSAERPKGSFSTLEIQRTEQGDSAMYLCASSPDRGLDGELFFGEGSRLTVL.

This chain joins TRBV20-1 and TRBJ1-2, with D possibly TRBD1 on 6 matching bases. Trimming stripped 4 bases from V and 4 bases from J, with 16 bases between. CDR3 length: 14 amino acids. Germline V gives CDR1 DFQATT, CDR2 SNEGSKA (reference sequence). The CDR3 region has the DNA TGCAGTGCTATCCTGCCGGACAGAAGCTATGGCTACACCTTC. As protein: CSAILPDRSYGYTF.

V is TRBV2 and J is TRBJ1-2, with 12 bases identical to TRBD1. From germline, CDR1 is SNHLY and CDR2 FYNNEI. The V and J ends lost 6 bases and 7 bases, in that order; junction bases with no gene match: 12. The CDR3 sequence is 16 residues long. This CDR3 is CASRVSRDRGQFGYTF. DNA for the CDR3: TGTGCCAGCAGGGTTAGCCGGGACAGGGGGCAGTTTGGCTACACCTTC.

This clonotype has a handful of counts. CDR3 residues: CASSLSQGAGQPQHF. CDR3 DNA sequence: TGTGCCAGCAGTTTATCGCAGGGGGCAGGGCAGCCCCAGCATTTT. The chain combines TRBV27 with TRBJ1-5; 8 nucleotides line up with TRBD1. Germline V gene data show CDR1 as MNHEY and CDR2 as SMNVEV (reference sequence). CDR3 length: 15 amino acids. J gave up 7 bases and V 0 bases, and 5 bases lay outside the gene matches.

The V call is TRBV13, the J call TRBJ1-2, with 7 bases aligning to TRBD1. J lost 5 bases, V lost 5 bases, and 11 bases had no gene match. Germline CDR1 is PRHDT and CDR2 is FYEKMQ (reference sequence). The CDR3 contains 15 residues. The CDR3 sequence is CASSHSTGTAYGYTF. DNA for the CDR3: TGTGCCAGCAGCCATAGTACCGGGACAGCTTATGGCTACACCTTC.

The DNA for the CDR3 is TGTGCCAGCAGTACCGCCCGGGGGCGCGCGGAGCAGTACGTC. It yields the protein CASSTARGRAEQYV. The gene calls are TRBV6-2 or TRBV6-3 and TRBJ2-7; the D call may be TRBD1 or TRBD2 (6 bases each). The CDR3 runs to 14 residues. The germline V gene has CDR1 MNHEY and CDR2 SVGEGT. Trimming took 5 bases from V and 7 from J, leaving 18 bases between them.

The J gene is TRBJ1-3, the V gene TRBV4-1; no firm D call. Between the trimmed V and J ends, which lost 1 base and 2 bases, there was a span of 9 bases. CDR1 and CDR2 (germline): MGHRA, YSYEKL. This CDR3 spans 15 amino acids. The CDR3 DNA is TGCGCCAGCAGCCAAGTAGCAGTCCCTGGAAACACCATATATTTT. Residues: CASSQVAVPGNTIYF.

This clonotype was found many times. The chain joins TRBV6-1 to TRBJ1-5, with D tentatively TRBD1 (6 bases). Germline values: CDR1 MNHNS, CDR2 SASEGT. The CDR3 covers 15 residues. V dropped 4 bases and J dropped 7 bases, with 17 bases sitting between them. CDR3 amino acids: CASSGSAGAGQPQHF. The DNA of the CDR3 is TGTGCCAGCAGTGGGTCCGCGGGGGCGGGACAGCCCCAGCATTTT.

This rearrangement joins TRBV12-3 or TRBV12-4 to TRBJ2-3, with a weak D call TRBD2 (6 bases). The length of the CDR3 is 16 residues. Trimming stripped 1 base from V and 2 bases from J, with 13 bases between. The CDR3 region has the DNA TGTGCCAGCAGTTTAGTTGGGGGGTTATACACAGATACGCAGTATTTT. It translates to CASSLVGGLYTDTQYF.

Note on this clonotype: A far larger clone differs by one base, so this is likely a read error. This chain joins TRBV6-6 and TRBJ2-1; no clear D gene. V was cut by 6 bases and J by 6 bases, with 9 bases left in between. CDR3 length equals 12 residues. Germline V lookup: CDR1 MNHNY, CDR2 SVGAGI (reference sequence). Here the CDR3 reads CASSPSFNEQFF. The DNA for the CDR3 is TGTGCCAGCAGCCCTAGTTTCAATGAGCAGTTCTTC.

The genes are TRBV12-5 and TRBJ2-7, with D unclear. The J call may be wrong; the DNA end is better matched by TRBJ2-5. Per the germline V gene, CDR1 is LGHNT and CDR2 is FRNRAP. There are 13 residues in the CDR3. The CDR3 DNA follows: TGTGCTAGTGGTTCGCCATGGCGAGAGACCCAGTACTTC. Its protein product is CASGSPWRETQYF.

The chain has TRBV27 and TRBJ1-4; unclear D gene. With 0 bases removed from V and 3 bases from J, the gap between germline ends came to 8 bases. The CDR3 loop spans 15 amino acids. Germline V gene sequence: CDR1 MNHEY, CDR2 SMNVEV (reference sequence). The CDR3 DNA sequence: TGTGCCAGCAGTTTATCGGCCCACCCTAATGAAAAACTGTTTTTT. It codes for CASSLSAHPNEKLFF.